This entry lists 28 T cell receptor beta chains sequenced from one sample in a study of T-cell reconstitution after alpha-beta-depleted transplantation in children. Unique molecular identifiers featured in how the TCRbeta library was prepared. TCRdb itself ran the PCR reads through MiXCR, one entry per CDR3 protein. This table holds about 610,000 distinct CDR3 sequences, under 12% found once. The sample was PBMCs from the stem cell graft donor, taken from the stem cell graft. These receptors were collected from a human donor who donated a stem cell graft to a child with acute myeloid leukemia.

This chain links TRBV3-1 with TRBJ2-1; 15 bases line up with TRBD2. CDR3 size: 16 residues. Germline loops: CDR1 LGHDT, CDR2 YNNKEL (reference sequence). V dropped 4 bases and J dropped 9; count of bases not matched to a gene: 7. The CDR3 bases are TGTGCCAGCAGCCGGGGGACTAGCGGGAGGCAGGGTGAGCAGTTCTTC. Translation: CASSRGTSGRQGEQFF.

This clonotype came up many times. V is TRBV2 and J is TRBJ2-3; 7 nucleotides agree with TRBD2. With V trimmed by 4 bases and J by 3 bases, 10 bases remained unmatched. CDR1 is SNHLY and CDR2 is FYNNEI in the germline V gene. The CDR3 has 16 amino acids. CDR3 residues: CASSGGGLAATDTQYF. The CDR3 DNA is TGTGCCAGCAGTGGAGGAGGGCTAGCGGCGACAGATACGCAGTATTTT.

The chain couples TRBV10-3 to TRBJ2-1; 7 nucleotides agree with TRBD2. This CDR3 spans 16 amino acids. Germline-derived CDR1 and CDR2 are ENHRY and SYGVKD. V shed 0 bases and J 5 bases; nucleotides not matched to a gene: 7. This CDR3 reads CAISESASGADNEQFF. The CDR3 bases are TGTGCCATCAGTGAGTCGGCTAGCGGAGCGGACAATGAGCAGTTCTTC.

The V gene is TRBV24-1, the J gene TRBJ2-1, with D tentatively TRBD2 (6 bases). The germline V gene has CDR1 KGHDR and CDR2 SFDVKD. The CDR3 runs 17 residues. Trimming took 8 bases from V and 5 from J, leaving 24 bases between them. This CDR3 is CATNPRGPGSGNNEQFF. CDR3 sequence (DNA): TGTGCCACCAACCCCCGTGGGCCGGGTAGCGGCAACAATGAGCAGTTCTTC.

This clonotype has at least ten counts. CDR3 sequence reads: CASSPLTVTSTDTQYF. CDR3 nucleotides: TGTGCCAGCAGTCCCCTGACAGTTACGAGCACAGATACGCAGTATTTT. The gene calls are TRBV28 and TRBJ2-3; tentatively, D is TRBD1 (5 bases). Germline-derived CDR1 and CDR2 are MDHEN and SYDVKM. This CDR3 region has 16 residues. Trimming took off 5 bases at V and 0 bases at J, with 15 bases between the two ends.

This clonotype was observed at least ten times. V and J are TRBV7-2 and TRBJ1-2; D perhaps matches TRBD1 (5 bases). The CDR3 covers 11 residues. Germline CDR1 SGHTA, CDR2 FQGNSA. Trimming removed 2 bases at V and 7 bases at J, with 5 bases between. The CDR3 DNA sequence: TGTGCCAGCAGCTTAAGGGGTGGCTACACCTTC. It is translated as CASSLRGGYTF.

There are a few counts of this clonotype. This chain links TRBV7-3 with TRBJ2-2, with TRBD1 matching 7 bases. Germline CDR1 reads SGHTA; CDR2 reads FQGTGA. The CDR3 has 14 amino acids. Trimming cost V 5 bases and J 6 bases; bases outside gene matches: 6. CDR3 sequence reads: CASSPKTGAGELFF. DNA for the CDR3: TGTGCCAGCAGCCCGAAAACAGGGGCCGGGGAGCTGTTTTTT.

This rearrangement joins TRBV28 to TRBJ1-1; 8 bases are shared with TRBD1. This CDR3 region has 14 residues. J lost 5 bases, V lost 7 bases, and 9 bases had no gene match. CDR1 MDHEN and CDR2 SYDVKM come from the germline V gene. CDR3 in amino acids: CASNVAGGGTEAFF. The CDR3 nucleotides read TGTGCCAGCAATGTGGCAGGGGGCGGTACTGAAGCTTTCTTT. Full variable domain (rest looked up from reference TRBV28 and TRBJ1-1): DVKVTQSSRYLVKRTGEKVFLECVQDMDHENMFWYRQDPGLGLRLIYFSYDVKMKEKGDIPEGYSVSREKKERFSLILESASTNQTSMYLCASNVAGGGTEAFFGQGTRLTVV.

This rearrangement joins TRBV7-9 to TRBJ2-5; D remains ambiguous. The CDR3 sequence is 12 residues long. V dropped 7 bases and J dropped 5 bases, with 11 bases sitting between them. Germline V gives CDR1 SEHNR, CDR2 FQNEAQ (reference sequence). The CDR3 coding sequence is TGTGCCAGCACCCCTTCGCCGGAGACCCAGTACTTC. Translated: CASTPSPETQYF.

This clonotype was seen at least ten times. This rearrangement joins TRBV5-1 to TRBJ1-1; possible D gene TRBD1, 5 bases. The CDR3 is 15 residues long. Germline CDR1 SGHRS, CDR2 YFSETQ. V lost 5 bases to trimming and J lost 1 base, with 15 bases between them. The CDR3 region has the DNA TGCGCCAGCAGGGAACAGGTCGTGACGAACACTGAAGCTTTCTTT. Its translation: CASREQVVTNTEAFF.

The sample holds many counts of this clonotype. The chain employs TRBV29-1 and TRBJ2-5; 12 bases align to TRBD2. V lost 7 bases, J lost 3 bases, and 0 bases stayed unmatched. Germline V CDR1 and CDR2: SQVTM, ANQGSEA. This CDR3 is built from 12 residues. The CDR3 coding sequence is TGCAGCGGACTAGCGGGAGAAGAGACCCAGTACTTC. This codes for CSGLAGEETQYF.

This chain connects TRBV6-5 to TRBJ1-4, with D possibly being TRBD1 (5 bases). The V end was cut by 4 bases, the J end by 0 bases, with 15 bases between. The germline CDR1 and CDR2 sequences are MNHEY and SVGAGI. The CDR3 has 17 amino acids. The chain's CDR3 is CASSSKGNGATNEKLFF. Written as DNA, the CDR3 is TGTGCCAGCAGTTCGAAGGGGAATGGGGCAACTAATGAAAAACTGTTTTTT.

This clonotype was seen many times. The CDR3 spells CASRGTLPRGELFF. DNA for the CDR3: TGTGCCAGCAGGGGGACTCTCCCTCGCGGGGAGCTGTTTTTT. The rearrangement joins TRBV27 to TRBJ2-2, with D maybe TRBD2 (6 bases). Germline V CDR1 and CDR2: MNHEY, SMNVEV (reference sequence). The CDR3 has 14 residues. Trimming shortened V by 6 bases and J by 7 bases, and 15 bases separated the two germline ends.

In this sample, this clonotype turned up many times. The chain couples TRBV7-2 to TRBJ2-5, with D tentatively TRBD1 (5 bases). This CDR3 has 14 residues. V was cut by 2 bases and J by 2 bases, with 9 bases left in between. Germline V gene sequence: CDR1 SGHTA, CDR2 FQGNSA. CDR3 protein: CASSLSTGQETQYF. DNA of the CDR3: TGTGCCAGCAGCTTAAGTACAGGTCAAGAGACCCAGTACTTC.

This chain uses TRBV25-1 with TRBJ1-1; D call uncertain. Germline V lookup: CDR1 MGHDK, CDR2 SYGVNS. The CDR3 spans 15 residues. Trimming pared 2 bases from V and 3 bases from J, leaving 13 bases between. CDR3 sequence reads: CASSELGREDTEAFF. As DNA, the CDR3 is TGTGCCAGCAGTGAACTTGGGAGGGAGGACACTGAAGCTTTCTTT.

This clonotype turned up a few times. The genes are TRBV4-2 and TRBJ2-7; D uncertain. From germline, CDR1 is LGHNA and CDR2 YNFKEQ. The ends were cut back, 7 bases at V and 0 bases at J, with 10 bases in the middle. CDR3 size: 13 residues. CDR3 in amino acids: CASTDGYSYEQYF. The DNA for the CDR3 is TGTGCCAGCACCGACGGCTACTCCTACGAGCAGTACTTC.

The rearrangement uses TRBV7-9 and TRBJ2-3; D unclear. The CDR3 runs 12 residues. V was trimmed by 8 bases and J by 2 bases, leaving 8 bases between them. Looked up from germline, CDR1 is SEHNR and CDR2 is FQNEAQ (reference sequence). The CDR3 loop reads CASGVITDTQYF. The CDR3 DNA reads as TGTGCCAGCGGAGTTATCACAGATACGCAGTATTTT.

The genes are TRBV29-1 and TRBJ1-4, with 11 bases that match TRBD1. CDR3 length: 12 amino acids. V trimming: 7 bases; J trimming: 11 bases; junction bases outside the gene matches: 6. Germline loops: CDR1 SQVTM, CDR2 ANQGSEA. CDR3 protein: CSARTGGDKLFF. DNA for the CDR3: TGCAGCGCTAGGACAGGGGGCGACAAACTGTTTTTT.

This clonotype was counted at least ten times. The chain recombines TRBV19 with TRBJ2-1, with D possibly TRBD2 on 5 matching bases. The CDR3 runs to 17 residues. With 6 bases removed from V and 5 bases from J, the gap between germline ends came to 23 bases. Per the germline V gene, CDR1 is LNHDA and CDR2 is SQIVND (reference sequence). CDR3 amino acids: CASSSGRNRGLNNEQFF. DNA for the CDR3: TGTGCCAGTAGCTCAGGACGGAACAGAGGGTTAAACAATGAGCAGTTCTTC.

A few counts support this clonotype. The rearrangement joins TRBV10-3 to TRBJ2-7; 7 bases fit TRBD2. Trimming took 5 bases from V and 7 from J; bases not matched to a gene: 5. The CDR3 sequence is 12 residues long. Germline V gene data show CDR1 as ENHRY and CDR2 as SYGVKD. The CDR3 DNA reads TGTGCCATCAGTCAGGTCGGGAGGGAGCAGTACTTC. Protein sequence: CAISQVGREQYF.

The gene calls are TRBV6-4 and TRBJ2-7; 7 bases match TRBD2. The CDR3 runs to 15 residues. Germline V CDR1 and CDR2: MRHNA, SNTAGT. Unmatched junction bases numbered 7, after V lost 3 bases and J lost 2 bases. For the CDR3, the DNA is TGTGCCAGCAGTGAACGGGAGCGGGGAGCCTACGAGCAGTACTTC. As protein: CASSERERGAYEQYF.

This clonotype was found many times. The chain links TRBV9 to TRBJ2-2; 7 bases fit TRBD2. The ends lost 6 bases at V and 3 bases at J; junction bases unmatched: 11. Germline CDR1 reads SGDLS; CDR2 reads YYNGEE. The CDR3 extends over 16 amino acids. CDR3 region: CASTPFAGEYTGELFF. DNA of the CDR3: TGTGCCAGCACCCCTTTCGCGGGAGAATACACCGGGGAGCTGTTTTTT. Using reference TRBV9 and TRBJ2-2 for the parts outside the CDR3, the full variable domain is DSGVTQTPKHLITATGQRVTLRCSPRSGDLSVYWYQQSLDQGLQFLIQYYNGEERAKGNILERFSAQQFPDLHSELNLSSLELGDSALYFCASTPFAGEYTGELFFGEGSRLTVL.

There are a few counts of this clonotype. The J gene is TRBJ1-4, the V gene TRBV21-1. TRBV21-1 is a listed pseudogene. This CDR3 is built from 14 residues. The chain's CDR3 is CASSHPDQGGKLFF. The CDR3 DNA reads TGTGCCAGCAGCCACCCGGATCAGGGAGGGAAACTGTTTTTT.

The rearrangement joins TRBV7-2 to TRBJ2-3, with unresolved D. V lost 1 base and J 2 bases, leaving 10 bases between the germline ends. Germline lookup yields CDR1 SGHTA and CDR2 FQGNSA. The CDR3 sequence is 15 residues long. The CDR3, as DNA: TGTGCCAGCAGCTTAGATAACTATCCCACAGATACGCAGTATTTT. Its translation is CASSLDNYPTDTQYF.

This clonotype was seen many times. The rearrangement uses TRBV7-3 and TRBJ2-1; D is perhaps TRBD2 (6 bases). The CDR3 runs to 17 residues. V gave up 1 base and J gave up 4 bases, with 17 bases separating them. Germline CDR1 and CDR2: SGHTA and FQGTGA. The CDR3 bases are TGTGCCAGCAGCTTAATCGGGGGAGAGGTCGGGTACAATGAGCAGTTCTTC. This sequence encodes CASSLIGGEVGYNEQFF.

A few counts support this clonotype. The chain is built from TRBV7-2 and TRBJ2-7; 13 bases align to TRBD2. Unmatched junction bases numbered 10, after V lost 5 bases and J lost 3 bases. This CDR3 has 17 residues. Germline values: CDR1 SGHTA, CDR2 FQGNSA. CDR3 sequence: CASSLGLAGRGVYEQYF. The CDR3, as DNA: TGTGCCAGCAGCCTGGGACTAGCGGGGAGGGGAGTCTACGAGCAGTACTTC. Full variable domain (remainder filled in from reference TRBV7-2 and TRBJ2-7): GAGVSQSPSNKVTEKGKDVELRCDPISGHTALYWYRQSLGQGLEFLIYFQGNSAPDKSGLPSDRFSAERTGGSVSTLTIQRTQQEDSAVYLCASSLGLAGRGVYEQYFGPGTRLTVT.

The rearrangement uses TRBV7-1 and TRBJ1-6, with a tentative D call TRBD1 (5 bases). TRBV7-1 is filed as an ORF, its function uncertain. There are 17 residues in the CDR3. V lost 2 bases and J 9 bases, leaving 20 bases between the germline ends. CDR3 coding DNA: TGTGCCAGCAGCTCAACCGGACATCCCGGGTCGGCTTCACCCCTCCACTTT. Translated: CASSSTGHPGSASPLHF.

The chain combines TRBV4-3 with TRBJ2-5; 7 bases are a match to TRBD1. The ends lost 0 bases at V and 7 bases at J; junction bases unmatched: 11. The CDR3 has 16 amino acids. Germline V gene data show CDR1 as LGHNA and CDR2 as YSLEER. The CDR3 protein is CASSQDRDSLVWTQYF. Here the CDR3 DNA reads TGCGCCAGCAGCCAAGATCGGGACAGTCTAGTTTGGACCCAGTACTTC.